What follows are 6 T cell receptor beta chains derived from one specimen sequenced in a study of CD4 T cells in relation to SARS-CoV-2 and coronaviruses (dated by TCRdb to the early 2020s). The library was generated by the immunoSEQ multiplex PCR assay. TCRdb stores this immuneACCESS table with in-frame sequences only. Part of the clones is absent; in the studies checked, under half of the shortfall reflects unresolved V genes, and no reason is known for the rest. The sample profile shows some 60,000 clones; around 90% of them were found once. The ten largest clonotypes hold about 0.36% of the sample. Specimen: naive CD4+ T cells from PBMCs. This sample's cell subset or site label indicates: naive CD4+ T cells isolated by negative enrichment. All receptors derive from an adult with COVID-19.

The V call is TRBV19, the J call TRBJ2-7; D not certain. Germline CDR1 is LNHDA and CDR2 is SQIVND (reference sequence). The germline V and J ends were trimmed by 6 bases and 7 bases, with 22 bases remaining between them. The length of the CDR3 is 15 residues. The CDR3 nucleotides are TGTGCCAGTAGAGAGGTAGGAACGGCCCCTCGGGAGCAGTACTTC. It codes for CASREVGTAPREQYF.

The chain has TRBV9 and TRBJ1-1; D uncertain. The CDR3 is 17 residues long. Per germline, CDR1 SGDLS and CDR2 YYNGEE. V was clipped by 3 bases and J by 0 bases, with 18 bases between them. CDR3 amino acids: CASSALPDGPMNTEAFF. CDR3 sequence (DNA): TGTGCCAGCAGCGCTCTGCCGGACGGGCCCATGAACACTGAAGCTTTCTTT.

The chain has TRBV19 and TRBJ1-2; possible D gene TRBD1, 5 bases. The V gene's germline CDR1 is LNHDA and CDR2 SQIVND (reference sequence). This CDR3 contains 14 residues. Trimming cost V 5 bases and J 0 bases, with 10 bases left between them. This CDR3 reads CASSAGRANYGYTF. CDR3 bases: TGTGCCAGTAGTGCGGGACGAGCTAACTATGGCTACACCTTC.

The rearrangement joins TRBV5-4 to TRBJ2-1, with 13 bases fitting TRBD2. V lost 0 bases to trimming and J lost 7 bases; unmatched junction nucleotides: 1. The length of the CDR3 is 15 residues. Per germline, CDR1 SGHNT and CDR2 YYREEE (reference sequence). The CDR3 reads CASSLGLAGGNEQFF. The CDR3 nucleotides are TGTGCCAGCAGCTTGGGACTAGCGGGAGGTAATGAGCAGTTCTTC.

V is TRBV5-5 and J is TRBJ2-3; TRBD1 matches at 8 bases. This CDR3 spans 15 amino acids. Germline V CDR1 and CDR2: SGHKS, YYEKEE (reference sequence). The V segment lost 2 bases and the J segment 4 bases; nucleotides outside the gene matches: 6. The CDR3 loop reads CASSFEQGGSDTQYF. DNA for the CDR3: TGTGCCAGCAGCTTCGAACAGGGGGGTTCAGATACGCAGTATTTT.

The chain combines TRBV5-1 with TRBJ2-1; 7 bases align to TRBD2. Germline values: CDR1 SGHRS, CDR2 YFSETQ. CDR3 length equals 14 residues. V lost 2 bases to trimming and J lost 6 bases; unmatched junction nucleotides: 5. Written as DNA, the CDR3 is TGCGCCAGCAGCTTTGGCGGGAGCAGCAATGAGCAGTTCTTC. Amino acid sequence: CASSFGGSSNEQFF.